The clone carrying this T cell receptor beta chain has only a few counts. What it recognizes is unknown. Other DNA sequences within the sample encode an identical CDR3. The protocol was immunoSEQ multiplex PCR, while the TCRdb copy is restricted to in-frame clones and leaves out a portion. The top ten clones hold around 3% of a sample with some 110,000 clones, 81% of them seen once. The J segment lost 3 bases and the V segment lost 6 bases, leaving 11 bases of the junction unmatched. CDR3 length equals 15 residues. Germline-derived CDR1 and CDR2 are MNHEY and SVGAGI. This specimen belongs to a study of radiotherapy plus CTLA-4 blockade in lung cancer. The study's findings and limits: TCR clones from tumors expanded in blood after radiotherapy plus ipilimumab.

The sequences come from peripheral blood, collected from a patient treated with radiotherapy plus ipilimumab. V usage is TRBV6-5 and J usage is TRBJ2-7; 7 nucleotides align to TRBD1. The clonotype comes from a human donor with non-small cell lung cancer that progressed on radiotherapy plus ipilimumab. Some clones in this sample may be carry-over from other donors' samples. The CDR3 DNA sequence: TGTGCCAGCAGCACTCCCGGAACAGGGGACTACGAGCAGTACTTC. It specifies CASSTPGTGDYEQYF.